Here is one T cell receptor beta chain with its context. Its antigen is undetermined. To make CD8 memory, CD45RO+ cells were put together with CCR7-negative CD45RA+ TemRA cells. These data come from a study of shared clonotypes between healthy human individuals. Study at large: Per-donor plates numbered three CD4 naive, three CD4 memory, two CD8 naive and one CD8 memory.

Overall study results and limits: Larger estimated richness was generally seen in naive subsets than in memory subsets.

The sorted-subset replicate PCRs were given about 210 ng DNA, which is about 29,000 T cell genomes. The method was immunoSEQ multiplex PCR; TCRdb's version includes in-frame clones alone and lacks a portion of them. The sample gives 600,000 to 750,000 clones, around 90% of which show up once; 30% to 35% is in the top ten. The J segment lost 4 bases and the V segment lost 4 bases, leaving 15 bases of the junction unmatched. Germline loops: CDR1 SGHRS, CDR2 YFSETQ. CDR3 length: 17 amino acids. This TCR derives from a man aged 18 to 30 in good health. Some clones in this sample may be carry-over from other donors' samples. What was sequenced was memory CD8+ T cells from PBMCs. The sample's subset: CD45RO+ cells pooled with CCR7-negative TemRA cells. This chain uses TRBV5-1 with TRBJ2-3, with TRBD2 matching 7 bases. CDR3 sequence (DNA): TGCGCCAGCAGCGTCCCCGGGCTAGCGGTGGGGGCAGATACGCAGTATTTT. It codes for CASSVPGLAVGADTQYF.